These 3 T cell receptor beta chains share one sample of origin, sequenced in a study of cytomegalovirus exposure and HLA in healthy donors. 60 Vbeta and 13 Jbeta primers were used in PCR. The method was immunoSEQ multiplex PCR; TCRdb's version includes in-frame clones alone and lacks a portion of them. The repertoire holds more than 150,000 clones, with roughly 84% as singletons. The sample was PBMCs. The receptors were gathered from a girl aged 2-10 years in good health and CMV-seropositive.

This clone occurred a few times. The J gene is TRBJ1-1, the V gene TRBV13; 7 bases agree with TRBD1. Germline V lookup: CDR1 PRHDT, CDR2 FYEKMQ (reference sequence). This CDR3 comprises 17 residues. V was clipped by 5 bases and J by 0 bases; unmatched bases: 12. As DNA, the CDR3 is TGTGCCAGCAGCCCAACACCGGGACAGTCGATGAACACTGAAGCTTTCTTT. It codes for CASSPTPGQSMNTEAFF.

The rearrangement joins TRBV5-1 to TRBJ2-1; tentative D call: TRBD1 (5 bases). The V gene's germline CDR1 is SGHRS and CDR2 YFSETQ. Deletions cut 1 base from V and 4 bases from J, with 9 bases between. The CDR3 has 14 residues. CDR3 residues: CASSLRGEYNEQFF. The CDR3 DNA reads TGCGCCAGCAGCTTGAGGGGCGAATACAATGAGCAGTTCTTC.

This clone showed up just once. This chain joins TRBV28 and TRBJ1-1, with TRBD1 matching 8 bases. The V segment lost 5 bases and the J segment 3 bases; nucleotides outside the gene matches: 5. Germline-derived CDR1 and CDR2 are MDHEN and SYDVKM. The CDR3 contains 14 residues. The CDR3 loop is CASSTGQGHTEAFF. The CDR3 DNA is TGTGCCAGCAGTACCGGACAGGGCCACACTGAAGCTTTCTTT.